This T cell receptor (beta chain) was observed in a study of blood T cell repertoires in COVID-19. As for the study in general: The study drew acute and convalescent COVID-19 samples from the United States, Italy and Spain. PBMCs, B-cell-depleted T cells, or T cells provided the cDNA or gDNA that made up the material.

In the original analysis: Reference gene primers were amplified, and this amplification served to estimate nucleated cell counts. Profiled with immunoSEQ multiplex PCR; TCRdb holds only in-frame clones, not every one. D and trimming come from the DNA, and the V and J calls and clone size come from that table. The table lists a few hundred thousand clones, about four fifths of them singletons, with 2.9% in the top ten. Germline CDR1 MGHRA, CDR2 YSYEKL. The CDR3 is 18 residues long. V lost 4 bases, J lost 5 bases, and 16 bases stayed unmatched. The rearrangement joins TRBV4-1 to TRBJ2-5, with 10 bases that match TRBD1. The source is a man aged 50-60 years with active or convalescent COVID-19. Material for sequencing was peripheral blood. The CDR3 nucleotides read TGCGCCAGCAGCCCCCATCCGACCGGGACAGGGGATCGGGAGACCCAGTACTTC. This sequence encodes CASSPHPTGTGDRETQYF.